This T cell receptor beta chain appears in the sequencing data of a study of long-term antiretroviral therapy in people with HIV. Study as a whole: By about a decade, the earliest samples predate the 2015 immediate-ART recommendation.

Study conclusions and caveats: Controls had broader CDR3 length ranges than HIV repertoires did. The ART regimens used between the mid-2000s and the late 2010s may be less effective than current ones.

Samples were assayed with immunoSEQ v3.0 at survey level. Generated by immunoSEQ multiplex PCR, the TCRdb table keeps only in-frame clones and is missing some. The profile shows tens of thousands of clones, 75% to 85% of them singletons. The CDR3 loop spans 15 amino acids. The V gene's germline CDR1 is SGDLS and CDR2 YYNGEE. V shed 3 bases, J shed 4 bases, and the junction held 6 bases outside the gene matches. Comment on this clone: Its target is unknown.

Sample: unsorted PBMCs, taken 0.3 years after starting antiretroviral therapy. J is TRBJ2-1 and V is TRBV9; 8 nucleotides match TRBD1. The clonotype comes from a man aged 40-49 years with HIV. The CDR3 here is CASSARDRLYNEQFF. The CDR3 DNA follows: TGTGCCAGCAGCGCCCGGGACAGGCTTTACAATGAGCAGTTCTTC. The whole variable domain, remainder taken from reference TRBV9 and TRBJ2-1, is DSGVTQTPKHLITATGQRVTLRCSPRSGDLSVYWYQQSLDQGLQFLIQYYNGEERAKGNILERFSAQQFPDLHSELNLSSLELGDSALYFCASSARDRLYNEQFFGPGTRLTVL.